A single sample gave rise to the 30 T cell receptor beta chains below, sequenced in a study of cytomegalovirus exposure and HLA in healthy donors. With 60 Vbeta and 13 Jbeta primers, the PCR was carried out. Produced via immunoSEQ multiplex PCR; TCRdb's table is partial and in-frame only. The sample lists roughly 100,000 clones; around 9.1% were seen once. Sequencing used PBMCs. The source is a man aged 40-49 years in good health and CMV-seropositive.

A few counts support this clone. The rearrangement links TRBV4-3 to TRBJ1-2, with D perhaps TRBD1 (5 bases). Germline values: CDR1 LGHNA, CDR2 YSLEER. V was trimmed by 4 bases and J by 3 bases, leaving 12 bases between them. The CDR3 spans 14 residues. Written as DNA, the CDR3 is TGCGCCAGCAGCCTAATCGGGACTTACTATGGCTACACCTTC. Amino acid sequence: CASSLIGTYYGYTF.

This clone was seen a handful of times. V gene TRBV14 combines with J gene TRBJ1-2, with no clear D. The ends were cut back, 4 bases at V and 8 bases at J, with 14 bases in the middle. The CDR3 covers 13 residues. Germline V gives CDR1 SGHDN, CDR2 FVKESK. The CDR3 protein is CASSLLGGNGYTF. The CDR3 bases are TGTGCCAGCAGCCTGCTGGGCGGGAACGGCTACACCTTC.

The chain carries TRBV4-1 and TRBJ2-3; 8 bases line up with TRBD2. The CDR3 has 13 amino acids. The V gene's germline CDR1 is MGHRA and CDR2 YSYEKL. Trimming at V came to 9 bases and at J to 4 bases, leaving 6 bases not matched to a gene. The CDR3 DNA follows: TGCGCCAGTACAGCGGGAGTGGCAGATACGCAGTATTTT. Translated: CASTAGVADTQYF.

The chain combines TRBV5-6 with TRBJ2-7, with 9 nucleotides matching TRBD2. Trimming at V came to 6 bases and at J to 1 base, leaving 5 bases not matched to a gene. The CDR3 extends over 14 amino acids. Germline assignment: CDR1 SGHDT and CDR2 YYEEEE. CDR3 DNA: TGTGCCAGCAAAGTAGCGGGAGTGTCCTACGAGCAGTACTTC. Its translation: CASKVAGVSYEQYF.

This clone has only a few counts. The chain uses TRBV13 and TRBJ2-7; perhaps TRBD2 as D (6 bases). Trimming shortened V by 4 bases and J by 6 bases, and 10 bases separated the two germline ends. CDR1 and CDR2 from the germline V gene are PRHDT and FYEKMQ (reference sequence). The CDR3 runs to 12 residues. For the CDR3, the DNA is TGTGCCAGCAGCTGGGATAGCGGCGAGCAGTACTTC. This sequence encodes CASSWDSGEQYF. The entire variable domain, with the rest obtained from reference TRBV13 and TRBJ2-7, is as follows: AAGVIQSPRHLIKEKRETATLKCYPIPRHDTVYWYQQGPGQDPQFLISFYEKMQSDKGSIPDRFSAQQFSDYHSELNMSSLELGDSALYFCASSWDSGEQYFGPGTRLTVT.

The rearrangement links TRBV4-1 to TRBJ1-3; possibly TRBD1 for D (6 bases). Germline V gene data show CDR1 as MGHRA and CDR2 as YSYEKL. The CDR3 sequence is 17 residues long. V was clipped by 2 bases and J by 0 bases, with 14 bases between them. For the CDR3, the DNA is TGCGCCAGCAGCCAAACAACGACAGGAACCTCTGGAAACACCATATATTTT. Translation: CASSQTTTGTSGNTIYF.

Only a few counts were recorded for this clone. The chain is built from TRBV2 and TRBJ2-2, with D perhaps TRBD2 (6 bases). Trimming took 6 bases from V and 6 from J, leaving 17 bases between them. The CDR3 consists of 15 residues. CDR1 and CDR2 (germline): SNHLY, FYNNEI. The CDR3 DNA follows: TGTGCCAGCAGCGAAAGGACGGGGGATCCCGGGGAGCTGTTTTTT. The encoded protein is CASSERTGDPGELFF.

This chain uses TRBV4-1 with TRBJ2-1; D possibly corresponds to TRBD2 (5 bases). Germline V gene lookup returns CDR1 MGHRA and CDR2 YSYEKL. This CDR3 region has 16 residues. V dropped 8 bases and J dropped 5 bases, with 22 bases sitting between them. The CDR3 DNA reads TGCGCCAGCCGTGGCCGCGGGCAGCCCAAGAACAATGAGCAGTTCTTC. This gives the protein CASRGRGQPKNNEQFF.

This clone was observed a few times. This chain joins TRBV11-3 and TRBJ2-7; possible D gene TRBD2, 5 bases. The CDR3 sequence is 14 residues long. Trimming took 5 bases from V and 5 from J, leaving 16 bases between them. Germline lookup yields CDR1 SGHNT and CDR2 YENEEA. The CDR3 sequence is CASSQRTGPHEQYF. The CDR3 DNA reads TGTGCCAGCAGCCAGCGGACGGGTCCGCACGAGCAGTACTTC.

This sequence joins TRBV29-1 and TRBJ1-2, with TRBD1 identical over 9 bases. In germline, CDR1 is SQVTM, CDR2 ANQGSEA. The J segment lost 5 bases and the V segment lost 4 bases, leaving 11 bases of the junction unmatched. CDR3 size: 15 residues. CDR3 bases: TGCAGCGTTGCCGTTCCCCCCGACAGGGGGTATGGCTACACCTTC. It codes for CSVAVPPDRGYGYTF.

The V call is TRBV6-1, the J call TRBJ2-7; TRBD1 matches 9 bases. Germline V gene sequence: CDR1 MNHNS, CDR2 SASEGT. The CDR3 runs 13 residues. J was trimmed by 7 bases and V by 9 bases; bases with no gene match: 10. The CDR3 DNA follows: TGTGCCAGTTTCCCCGGGACAGGGTGGGAGCAGTACTTC. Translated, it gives CASFPGTGWEQYF.

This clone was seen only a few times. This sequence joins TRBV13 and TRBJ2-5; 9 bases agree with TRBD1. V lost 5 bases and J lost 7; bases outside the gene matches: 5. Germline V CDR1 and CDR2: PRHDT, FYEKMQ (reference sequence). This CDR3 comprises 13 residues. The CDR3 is CASSTGGRMTQYF. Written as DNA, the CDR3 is TGTGCCAGCAGCACAGGGGGCAGGATGACCCAGTACTTC.

The CDR3 here is CASSQAVGNSGVLNEQFF. The DNA of the CDR3 is TGCGCCAGCAGCCAAGCAGTTGGGAATAGCGGGGTTTTGAATGAGCAGTTCTTC. The chain carries TRBV4-3 and TRBJ2-1, with 8 bases fitting TRBD2. V shed 1 base and J 7 bases; nucleotides not matched to a gene: 15. This CDR3 contains 18 residues. The germline gives CDR1 LGHNA, CDR2 YSLEER.

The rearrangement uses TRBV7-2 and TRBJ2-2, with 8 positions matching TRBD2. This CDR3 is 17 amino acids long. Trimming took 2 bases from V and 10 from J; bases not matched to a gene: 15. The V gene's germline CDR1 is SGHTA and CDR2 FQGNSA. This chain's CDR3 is CASSLLPPSGLSVELFF. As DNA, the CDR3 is TGTGCCAGCAGCTTATTGCCCCCTAGCGGGTTATCGGTGGAGCTGTTTTTT.

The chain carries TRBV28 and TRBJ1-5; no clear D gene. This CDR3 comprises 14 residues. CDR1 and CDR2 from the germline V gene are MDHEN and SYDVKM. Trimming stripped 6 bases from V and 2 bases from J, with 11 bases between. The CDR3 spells CASRSGLGNQPQHF. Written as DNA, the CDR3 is TGTGCCAGCAGATCAGGATTGGGCAATCAGCCCCAGCATTTT.

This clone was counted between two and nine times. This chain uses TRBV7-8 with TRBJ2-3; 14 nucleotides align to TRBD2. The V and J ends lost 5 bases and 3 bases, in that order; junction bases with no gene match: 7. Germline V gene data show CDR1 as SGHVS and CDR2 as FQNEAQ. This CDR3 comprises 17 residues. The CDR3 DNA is TGTGCCAGCAGCCCGAGCGGACTAGCGGGAGGAACAGATACGCAGTATTTT. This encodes CASSPSGLAGGTDTQYF.

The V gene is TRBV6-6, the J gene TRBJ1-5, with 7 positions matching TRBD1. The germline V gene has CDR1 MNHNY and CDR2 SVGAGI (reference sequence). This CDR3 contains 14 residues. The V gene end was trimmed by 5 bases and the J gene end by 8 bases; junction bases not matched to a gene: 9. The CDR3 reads CASSDRVPQEPQHF. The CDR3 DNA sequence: TGTGCCAGCAGTGACAGGGTCCCTCAAGAGCCCCAGCATTTT.

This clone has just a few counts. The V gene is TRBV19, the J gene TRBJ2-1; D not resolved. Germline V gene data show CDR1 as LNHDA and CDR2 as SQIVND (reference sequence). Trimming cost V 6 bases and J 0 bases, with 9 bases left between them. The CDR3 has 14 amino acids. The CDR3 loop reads CASSNLGSYNEQFF. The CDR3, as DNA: TGTGCCAGTAGCAATCTCGGCTCCTACAATGAGCAGTTCTTC.

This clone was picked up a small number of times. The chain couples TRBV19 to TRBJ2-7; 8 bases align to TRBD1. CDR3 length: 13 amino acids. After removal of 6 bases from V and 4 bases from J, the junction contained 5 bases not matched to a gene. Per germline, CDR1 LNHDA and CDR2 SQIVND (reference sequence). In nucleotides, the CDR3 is TGTGCCAGTAGCTGGGACAGGACTTACGAGCAGTACTTC. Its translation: CASSWDRTYEQYF.

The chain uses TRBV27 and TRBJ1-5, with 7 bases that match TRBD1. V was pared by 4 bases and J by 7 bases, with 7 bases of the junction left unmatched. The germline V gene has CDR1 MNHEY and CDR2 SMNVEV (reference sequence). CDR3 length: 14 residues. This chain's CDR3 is CASSSGTVGQPQHF. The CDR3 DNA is TGTGCCAGCAGTTCCGGGACAGTCGGGCAGCCCCAGCATTTT.

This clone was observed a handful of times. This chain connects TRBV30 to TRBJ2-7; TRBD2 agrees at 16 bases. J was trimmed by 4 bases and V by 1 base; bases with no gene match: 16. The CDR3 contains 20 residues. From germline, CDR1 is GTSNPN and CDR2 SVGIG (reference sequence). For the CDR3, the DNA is TGTGCCTGGAGTGCCGAGGGGCAGGGGACTAGCGGGAGGGGGTCATACGAGCAGTACTTC. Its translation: CAWSAEGQGTSGRGSYEQYF.

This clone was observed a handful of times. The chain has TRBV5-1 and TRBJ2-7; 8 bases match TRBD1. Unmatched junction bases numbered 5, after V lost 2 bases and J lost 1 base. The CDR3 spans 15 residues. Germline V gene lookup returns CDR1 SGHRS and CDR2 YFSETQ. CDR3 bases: TGCGCCAGCAGCTTCTCGGGACAGGCATCCTACGAGCAGTACTTC. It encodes CASSFSGQASYEQYF.

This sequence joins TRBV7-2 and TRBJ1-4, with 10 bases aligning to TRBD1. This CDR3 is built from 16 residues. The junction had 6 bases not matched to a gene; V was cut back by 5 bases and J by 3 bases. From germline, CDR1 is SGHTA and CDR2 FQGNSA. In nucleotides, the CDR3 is TGTGCCAGCAGCCCCCGACAGGGGGCGGCTAATGAAAAACTGTTTTTT. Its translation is CASSPRQGAANEKLFF.

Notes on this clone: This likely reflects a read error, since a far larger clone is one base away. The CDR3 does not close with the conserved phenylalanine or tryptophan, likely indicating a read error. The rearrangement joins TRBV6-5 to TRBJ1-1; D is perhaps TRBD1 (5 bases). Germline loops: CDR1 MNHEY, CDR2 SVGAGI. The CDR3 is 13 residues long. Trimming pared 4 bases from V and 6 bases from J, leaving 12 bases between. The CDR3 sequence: CASSSPGGAEAFV. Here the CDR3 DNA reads TGTGCCAGCAGTTCTCCAGGAGGGGCTGAAGCTTTCGTT.

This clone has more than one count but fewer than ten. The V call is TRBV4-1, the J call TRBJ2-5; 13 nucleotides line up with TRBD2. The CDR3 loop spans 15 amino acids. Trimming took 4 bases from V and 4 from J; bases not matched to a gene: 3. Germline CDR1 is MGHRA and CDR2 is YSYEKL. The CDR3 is CASSRLAGGRETQYF. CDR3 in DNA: TGCGCCAGCAGCCGACTAGCGGGAGGCAGAGAGACCCAGTACTTC.

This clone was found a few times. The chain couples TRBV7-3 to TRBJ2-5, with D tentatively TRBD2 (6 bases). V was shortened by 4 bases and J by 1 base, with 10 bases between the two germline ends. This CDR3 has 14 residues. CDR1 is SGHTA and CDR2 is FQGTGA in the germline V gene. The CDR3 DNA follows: TGTGCCAGCAGCTCCTCTAGCGCCCAAGAGACCCAGTACTTC. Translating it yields CASSSSSAQETQYF.

The CDR3 DNA reads TGTGCCAGCAGCCCTACGGGCGGGAGGAACACCGGGGAGCTGTTTTTT. Residues: CASSPTGGRNTGELFF. The chain joins TRBV5-4 to TRBJ2-2; 7 nucleotides line up with TRBD2. Germline V lookup: CDR1 SGHNT, CDR2 YYREEE (reference sequence). This CDR3 is built from 16 residues. V lost 4 bases and J lost 1; bases outside the gene matches: 7.

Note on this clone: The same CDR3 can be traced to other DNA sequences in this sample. The CDR3 nucleotides read TGTGCCAGCAGCTTAGGGGCGGGAGAGTCCTACAATGAGCAGTTCTTC. It is translated as CASSLGAGESYNEQFF. The rearrangement links TRBV7-2 to TRBJ2-1; 7 nucleotides line up with TRBD2. V lost 1 base to trimming and J lost 1 base; unmatched junction nucleotides: 4. CDR1 and CDR2 (germline): SGHTA, FQGNSA. The CDR3 is made up of 16 amino acids.

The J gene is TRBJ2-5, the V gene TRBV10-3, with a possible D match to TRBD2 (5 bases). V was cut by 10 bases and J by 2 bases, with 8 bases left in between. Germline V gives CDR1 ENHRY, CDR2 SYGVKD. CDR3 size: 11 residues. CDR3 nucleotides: TGTGCCACCGGAGGTCAAGAGACCCAGTACTTC. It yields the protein CATGGQETQYF.

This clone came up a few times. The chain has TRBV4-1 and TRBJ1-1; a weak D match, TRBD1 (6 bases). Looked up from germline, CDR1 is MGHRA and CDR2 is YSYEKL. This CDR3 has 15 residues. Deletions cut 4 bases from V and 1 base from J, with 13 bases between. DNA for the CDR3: TGCGCCAGCAGCCTGGAGGACAGACCGAACACTGAAGCTTTCTTT. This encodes CASSLEDRPNTEAFF.